This is a list of T cell receptor beta chains from one sample in a study of patients and donors after allogeneic stem cell transplantation. A single record per CDR3 protein comes from TCRdb applying MiXCR to the RT-PCR reads. This sample has approximately 140,000 distinct CDR3 sequences, with about two fifths found just once. Material for sequencing was blood, either unsorted or a sorted T cell fraction (not recorded which). Source of these receptors: a human donor who was either an allogeneic HSCT recipient or a stem cell or donor lymphocyte infusion donor (not recorded which). It is not recorded whose cells these are; they may come from a transplant donor. CDR3s include the opening cysteine and the closing phenylalanine or tryptophan. D genes are given only for firm matches. Clone sizes are given selectively: once, few, many, or a class where the clone is expanded.

DNA,CDR3,V,D,J,size
TGCGCCAGCAAACCAGGGAGTTCCTATAATTCACCCCTCCACTTT,CASKPGSSYNSPLHF,TRBV5-1,.,TRBJ1-6,.
TGTGCCAGCAGTTACGAAGGGGGCGCCTCGGTCGGCTACACCTTC,CASSYEGGASVGYTF,TRBV6-5,TRBD1,TRBJ1-2,few
TGCAGTGCTAGTGGGTCGGGGACAGGGCGTAATTCACCCCTCCACTTT,CSASGSGTGRNSPLHF,TRBV20-1,TRBD1,TRBJ1-6,.
TGTGCCACCAGTAAAGGGGCAGGGATGGGCTATGGCTACACCTTC,CATSKGAGMGYGYTF,TRBV24-1,.,TRBJ1-2,few
TGTGCCAGCGGCTCGGAGACAGGGTGGACCACTGAAGCTTTCTTT,CASGSETGWTTEAFF,TRBV6-1,TRBD1,TRBJ1-1,.
TGTGCCAGCAGCGTGAGCGAAGGGGAGCTGTTTTTT,CASSVSEGELFF,TRBV9,.,TRBJ2-2,.
TGCAGTGCTGTCCGGGACAGACGAAACACCGGGGAGCTGTTTTTT,CSAVRDRRNTGELFF,TRBV20-1,TRBD1,TRBJ2-2,few
TGTGCCAGCGGCCCTGACAGGGTCAAGTATGGCTACACCTTC,CASGPDRVKYGYTF,TRBV12-3/TRBV12-4,TRBD1,TRBJ1-2,.
TGCGCCAGCAGCTTAGAGGACAGGGTTTCATCTGGAAACACCATATATTTT,CASSLEDRVSSGNTIYF,TRBV5-1,TRBD1,TRBJ1-3,.
TGCAGCGTTGGGGAGGGGGGAGCTTTCTTT,CSVGEGGAFF,TRBV29-1,.,TRBJ1-1,few
TGTGCCACCAGCAGAGAAGGCGGGGGCGAGCAGTACTTC,CATSREGGGEQYF,TRBV15,TRBD2,TRBJ2-7,.
TGTGCCAGCAGTTGGCAGGGGATGAACACTGAAGCTTTCTTT,CASSWQGMNTEAFF,TRBV6-5,.,TRBJ1-1,.
TGTGCCAGCAGCTTAACCCAGCGGGGGGACAATGAGCAGTTCTTC,CASSLTQRGDNEQFF,TRBV7-9,TRBD2,TRBJ2-1,.
TGCGCCAGCAGCCAAGATCGGGGGCATAATGAAAAACTGTTTTTT,CASSQDRGHNEKLFF,TRBV4-3,.,TRBJ1-4,many
TGCAGTGCTAGGGTTAGTCAGGGGCCCGGCTACACCTTC,CSARVSQGPGYTF,TRBV20-1,.,TRBJ1-2,many
TGCGCCAGCAGCCAAGATGTTGGACAGACCTACAATGAGCAGTTCTTC,CASSQDVGQTYNEQFF,TRBV4-3,.,TRBJ2-1,.
TGTGCCAGCAGCCCGTTCGGGACACCCAATGAGCAGTTCTTC,CASSPFGTPNEQFF,TRBV3-1,.,TRBJ2-1,.
TGTGCCAGCAGTTTTTGGGGAACCACAGGGACTACGCAGTATTTT,CASSFWGTTGTTQYF,TRBV12-3/TRBV12-4,.,TRBJ2-3,.
TGTGCCAGCAGCTTAGGGGTGGGAAATGAAAAACTGTTTTTT,CASSLGVGNEKLFF,TRBV11-2,.,TRBJ1-4,few
TGCAGTGCTAGAAAGGCCGGGAACAACTACGAGCAGTACTTC,CSARKAGNNYEQYF,TRBV20-1,.,TRBJ2-7,.
TGTGCCACCAGCGCGCGGACAGTCCCTAACACTGAAGCTTTCTTT,CATSARTVPNTEAFF,TRBV15,.,TRBJ1-1,.
TGTGCCAGCAGCGTTCGGACAGGGAATCAGCCCCAGCATTTT,CASSVRTGNQPQHF,TRBV7-2,TRBD1,TRBJ1-5,.
TGTGCCAGCAGCCGAGACCCAAGTACTGAAGCTTTCTTT,CASSRDPSTEAFF,TRBV3-1,.,TRBJ1-1,many
TGTGCCAGCAGCCAAGAAGAACGGATGAACACTGAAGCTTTCTTT,CASSQEERMNTEAFF,TRBV4-2,.,TRBJ1-1,.
TGTGCCAGCAGCGTAGGGGGGGCGAACACTGAAGCTTTCTTT,CASSVGGANTEAFF,TRBV9,.,TRBJ1-1,many
TGTGCCAGCAGCCAAGATTCGGCAGGCGGAAACTATGGCTACACCTTC,CASSQDSAGGNYGYTF,TRBV3-1,.,TRBJ1-2,.
TGTGCCAGCAGTCCGGGACAGGTCAACACCGGGGAGCTGTTTTTT,CASSPGQVNTGELFF,TRBV6-1,TRBD1,TRBJ2-2,.
TGTGCCAGCAGTTTTGGACAGTCCTACGAGCAGTACTTC,CASSFGQSYEQYF,TRBV27,.,TRBJ2-7,.
TGTGCCAGCAGCTTGTATACTGACCAGCCCCAGCATTTT,CASSLYTDQPQHF,TRBV5-6,.,TRBJ1-5,.
TGTGCCAGCAGGCCCCCCGGCCGCCCGGAGTATGGCTTCACCTTC,CASRPPGRPEYGFTF,TRBV6-6,.,TRBJ1-2,.
TGTGCCAGCAGTTTAATTTCCCCCGGACAGGCAGACGGCAATGAGCAGTTCTTC,CASSLISPGQADGNEQFF,TRBV27,TRBD1,TRBJ2-1,.
TGTGCCAGCAGCCAAGACATACGGAGCTACGAGCAGTACTTC,CASSQDIRSYEQYF,TRBV4-2,.,TRBJ2-7,few
TGTGCCAGCAGCTACGCCGGTACAGGGGGGTTTGCCCTCCACTTT,CASSYAGTGGFALHF,TRBV12-3/TRBV12-4,TRBD1,TRBJ1-6,.
TGTGCCAGCACCCGGCAGCGGCTTGGAGCTTTCTTT,CASTRQRLGAFF,TRBV12-3/TRBV12-4,.,TRBJ1-1,.
TGTGCCAGCAGCGTAGCGGAGGATGAGCAGTTCTTC,CASSVAEDEQFF,TRBV9,.,TRBJ2-1,few
TGTGCCAGCAGTGTTAGGGCTGACAGAAACTATGGCTACACCTTC,CASSVRADRNYGYTF,TRBV6-4,.,TRBJ1-2,few
TGTGCCAGCAGCATGGACGGAAAAAATGAAAAACTGTTTTTT,CASSMDGKNEKLFF,TRBV25-1,.,TRBJ1-4,few
TGTGCCAGCAGTTACTGGGGGAACCTGGGGACAGATACGCAGTATTTT,CASSYWGNLGTDTQYF,TRBV6-5,.,TRBJ2-3,.
TGTGCCATCAGTCCTACACAGGGAAACACCATATATTTT,CAISPTQGNTIYF,TRBV10-3,.,TRBJ1-3,.
TGTGCCAGCAGCGAAGGGGGCTTGGGTTCACCCCTCCACTTT,CASSEGGLGSPLHF,TRBV9,TRBD1,TRBJ1-6,few
TGTGCCAGCAGCCCGATATCAGCCTATGGCTACACCTTC,CASSPISAYGYTF,TRBV11-2,.,TRBJ1-2,once
TGTGCCAGCGTTCGACAGGGGGGATTATGGAATGAGCAGTTCTTC,CASVRQGGLWNEQFF,TRBV7-6,TRBD1,TRBJ2-1,.
TGTGCCAGCAGGGCAGGCTTCGAAAGCAATCAGCCCCAGCATTTT,CASRAGFESNQPQHF,TRBV28,.,TRBJ1-5,.
TGTGCCAGCAGCTTCGGGGCAGCTAATTCACCCCTCCACTTT,CASSFGAANSPLHF,TRBV7-9,.,TRBJ1-6,few
TGTGCCGGGGGTGGGACAGGGAATGTCAACACTGAAGCTTTCTTT,CAGGGTGNVNTEAFF,TRBV6-6,TRBD1,TRBJ1-1,few
TGTGCCAGCAGCCAAGGTGGGGGTTTTGGCAATCAGCCCCAGCATTTT,CASSQGGGFGNQPQHF,TRBV16,.,TRBJ1-5,.
TGTGCCAGCAGTCCTGCAAGGGGAGGAGATTCACCCCTCCACTTT,CASSPARGGDSPLHF,TRBV12-3/TRBV12-4,.,TRBJ1-6,few
TGTGCCAGCAGCACTAAGTCACCCCTCCACTTT,CASSTKSPLHF,TRBV7-9,.,TRBJ1-6,few
TGTGCCAGCAGTTTCCGGGGTGATACGCAGTATTTT,CASSFRGDTQYF,TRBV27,.,TRBJ2-3,.
TGTGCCAGCAGTTTCACGGGGGGCGCCAACAATGAGCAGTTCTTC,CASSFTGGANNEQFF,TRBV12-3/TRBV12-4,.,TRBJ2-1,.
TGCAGTGCTAGAGGCCCGGGAGGCCGGAGCAATCAGCCCCAGCATTTT,CSARGPGGRSNQPQHF,TRBV20-1,.,TRBJ1-5,many
TGTGCCATCAGTGATCGGCGGGATCAGCCCCAGCATTTT,CAISDRRDQPQHF,TRBV10-3,.,TRBJ1-5,.
TGCGCCAGCAGCTTGGGGGGACAGGGGAACTACGAGCAGTACTTC,CASSLGGQGNYEQYF,TRBV5-1,TRBD1,TRBJ2-7,few
TGCAGCGTTGTTCCGTCTGGGGCCAACGTCCTGACTTTC,CSVVPSGANVLTF,TRBV29-1,.,TRBJ2-6,.
TGCGCCAGCAGCTACGAAGGGGGAACTAGCACAGATACGCAGTATTTT,CASSYEGGTSTDTQYF,TRBV5-1,.,TRBJ2-3,few
TGTGCCAGCAGCCGACAGGGAGAAGAACTCTTT,CASSRQGEELF,TRBV6-6,TRBD1,TRBJ1-1,.
TGTGCCAGCAGTTTGGGGCTAGCGGGGGCAATACAGTACTTC,CASSLGLAGAIQYF,TRBV12-3/TRBV12-4,TRBD2,TRBJ2-5,.
TGTGCCAGCAGTTTCGTCCAGACCCAGTACTTC,CASSFVQTQYF,TRBV28,.,TRBJ2-5,few
TGTGCCAGCAGCCTGGGCAGCCCGCGTGGCTATGGCTACACCTTC,CASSLGSPRGYGYTF,TRBV9,.,TRBJ1-2,few
TGTGCCAGCAGCTTAGGAGACAGCAATGAAAAACTGTTTTTT,CASSLGDSNEKLFF,TRBV7-9,.,TRBJ1-4,.